These 20 T cell receptor beta chains came from one sample sequenced in a study of early T cells in non-severe SARS-CoV-2 infection. TCRdb passed the 5' RACE reads through MiXCR, listing each CDR3 protein once. There are more than 85,000 distinct CDR3 sequences in the sample; around 14% occur only once, and less than 8% lies in the top ten. The specimen sequenced was whole blood. The receptor set was obtained from an adult who was a healthcare worker with PCR-confirmed SARS-CoV-2 infection or an uninfected control (not recorded which).

Ten or more counts support this clonotype. The chain links TRBV19 to TRBJ2-1, with 13 nucleotides matching TRBD2. The CDR3 is 15 residues long. Germline loops: CDR1 LNHDA, CDR2 SQIVND (reference sequence). Unmatched junction bases numbered 3, after V lost 3 bases and J lost 7 bases. CDR3 loop: CASSMGLAGWNEQFF. The CDR3 bases are TGTGCCAGTAGTATGGGACTAGCGGGGTGGAATGAGCAGTTCTTC. Complete variable domain (other parts from reference TRBV19 and TRBJ2-1): DGGITQSPKYLFRKEGQNVTLSCEQNLNHDAMYWYRQDPGQGLRLIYYSQIVNDFQKGDIAEGYSVSREKKESFPLTVTSAQKNPTAFYLCASSMGLAGWNEQFFGPGTRLTVL.

This clonotype was observed a handful of times. This chain joins TRBV7-6 and TRBJ2-5; possible D gene TRBD2, 6 bases. The CDR3 covers 13 residues. V was pared by 2 bases and J by 4 bases, with 8 bases between. Germline V gene data show CDR1 as SGHVS and CDR2 as FNYEAQ. The CDR3 DNA is TGTGCCAGCAGCTTAACGGGGGTAGAGACCCAGTACTTC. Protein product: CASSLTGVETQYF.

This sequence joins TRBV20-1 and TRBJ1-1; D unclear. Per the germline V gene, CDR1 is DFQATT and CDR2 is SNEGSKA (reference sequence). Trimming pared 8 bases from V and 7 bases from J, leaving 17 bases between. The length of the CDR3 is 12 residues. The CDR3 DNA reads as TGCAGTTCGTGGACCGCAGCCTTTGAAGCTTTCTTT. Translation gives CSSWTAAFEAFF.

This clonotype has at least ten counts. The chain employs TRBV6-9 and TRBJ2-7; no clear D. Germline CDR1 is MNHGY and CDR2 is SVAAGI. This CDR3 spans 11 amino acids. Here the CDR3 DNA reads TGTGCTAGAAACCAACCCTTGAAGCAGTACTTC. This sequence encodes CARNQPLKQYF.

The chain joins TRBV20-1 to TRBJ2-6; tentatively, D is TRBD2 (5 bases). The V end lost 2 bases, the J end lost 1 base, and 9 bases lay between the germline ends. Germline V CDR1 and CDR2: DFQATT, SNEGSKA (reference sequence). There are 15 residues in the CDR3. For the CDR3, the DNA is TGCAGTGCTAGACCGGGGTCGTCTGGGGCCAACGTCCTGACTTTC. Encoded protein: CSARPGSSGANVLTF.

This clonotype was counted many times. The chain recombines TRBV27 with TRBJ2-7; no clear D. CDR3 length equals 15 residues. V was cut by 3 bases and J by 0 bases, with 12 bases left in between. The germline gives CDR1 MNHEY, CDR2 SMNVEV (reference sequence). The CDR3 DNA follows: TGTGCCAGCAGTTTGGGCCACGGTTTCTCCTACGAGCAGTACTTC. Its protein product is CASSLGHGFSYEQYF.

This clonotype has more than one count but fewer than ten. This chain links TRBV4-1 with TRBJ2-7; 7 bases agree with TRBD1. Germline values: CDR1 MGHRA, CDR2 YSYEKL. The CDR3 totals 14 residues. The V segment lost 4 bases and the J segment 1 base; nucleotides outside the gene matches: 4. CDR3 in amino acids: CASSPRDRSYEQYF. The CDR3 coding sequence is TGCGCCAGCAGCCCCCGGGACAGATCCTACGAGCAGTACTTC.

This clonotype was counted at least ten times. This chain uses TRBV10-2 with TRBJ2-6; D remains unclear. Trimming took 6 bases from V and 1 from J, leaving 7 bases between them. The CDR3 is made up of 14 amino acids. Germline loops: CDR1 WSHSY, CDR2 SAAADI. CDR3 bases: TGCGCCAGCAGACAGCATTCTGGGGCCAACGTCCTGACTTTC. Protein product: CASRQHSGANVLTF.

This clonotype is labeled medium-sized. V usage is TRBV13 and J usage is TRBJ2-7; D uncertain. Deletions cut 1 base from V and 2 bases from J, with 0 bases between. The CDR3 has 11 amino acids. Germline lookup yields CDR1 PRHDT and CDR2 FYEKMQ (reference sequence). This CDR3 is CASSLAYEQYF. The CDR3 nucleotides read TGTGCCAGCAGCTTAGCCTACGAGCAGTACTTC.

The J gene is TRBJ2-1, the V gene TRBV5-1, with D tentatively TRBD1 (6 bases). Trimming removed 0 bases from V and 2 bases from J, with 9 bases in between. The CDR3 contains 15 residues. Germline V gene sequence: CDR1 SGHRS, CDR2 YFSETQ. CDR3 amino acids: CASSLGGQTYNEQFF. The CDR3 DNA reads as TGCGCCAGCAGCTTGGGAGGACAGACCTACAATGAGCAGTTCTTC.

This rearrangement joins TRBV27 to TRBJ1-6, with D tentatively TRBD1 (5 bases). Germline CDR1 and CDR2: MNHEY and SMNVEV (reference sequence). Trimming cost V 4 bases and J 4 bases, with 23 bases left between them. This CDR3 region has 19 residues. CDR3 in DNA: TGTGCCAGCAGTTACTATGGTGCTCGGGACGGCGGGTATAATTCACCCCTCCACTTT. Encoded protein: CASSYYGARDGGYNSPLHF.

This clonotype was observed many times. The J gene is TRBJ2-1, the V gene TRBV6-2 or TRBV6-3, with D possibly TRBD2 on 6 matching bases. The V end lost 5 bases, the J end lost 6 bases, and 17 bases lay between the germline ends. The CDR3 has 15 residues. Germline V gene sequence: CDR1 MNHEY, CDR2 SVGEGT. DNA for the CDR3: TGTGCCAGCAGTACCTCGTTCCGGGACTCCAATGAGCAGTTCTTC. It encodes CASSTSFRDSNEQFF.

This clonotype occurred many times. This rearrangement joins TRBV27 to TRBJ2-1, with D maybe TRBD1 (5 bases). The CDR3 is 14 residues long. V shed 5 bases and J shed 10 bases, with 18 bases lying between them. Germline V gives CDR1 MNHEY, CDR2 SMNVEV (reference sequence). The CDR3 region is CASSTTANQGEQFF. The CDR3 nucleotides read TGTGCCAGCAGTACCACTGCCAACCAGGGAGAGCAGTTCTTC.

There are a few counts of this clonotype. The V call is TRBV20-1, the J call TRBJ1-3, with D unresolved. CDR1 DFQATT and CDR2 SNEGSKA come from the germline V gene (reference sequence). The CDR3 extends over 14 amino acids. Trimming cost V 6 bases and J 2 bases, with 14 bases left between them. CDR3 loop: CSAPNVGAGNTIYF. Written as DNA, the CDR3 is TGCAGTGCCCCCAATGTAGGCGCTGGAAACACCATATATTTT.

This clonotype has more than one count but fewer than ten. The J gene is TRBJ1-1, the V gene TRBV11-2; TRBD1 is a possible D gene (5 bases). Trimming took off 1 base at V and 10 bases at J, with 13 bases between the two ends. Germline V gene sequence: CDR1 SGHAT, CDR2 FQNNGV. This CDR3 comprises 13 residues. The CDR3, as DNA: TGTGCCAGCAGCTTAGGGGGGACGGCAGGAGCTTTCTTT. Translated: CASSLGGTAGAFF.

This clonotype came up a few times. V and J are TRBV9 and TRBJ1-2; D is uncertain. With 3 bases removed from V and 4 bases from J, the gap between germline ends came to 16 bases. Germline V gene data show CDR1 as SGDLS and CDR2 as YYNGEE. This CDR3 contains 15 residues. CDR3 loop: CASSGGSAFSYGYTF. DNA of the CDR3: TGTGCCAGCAGCGGTGGCAGTGCCTTTAGCTATGGCTACACCTTC.

The sample holds a few counts of this clonotype. The rearrangement uses TRBV12-3 or TRBV12-4 and TRBJ1-1; D gene unclear. V was pared by 7 bases and J by 6 bases, with 12 bases between. The CDR3 runs 12 residues. CDR3 coding DNA: TGTGCCAGCACCTTGCCCCCGGCTGAAGCTTTCTTT. As protein: CASTLPPAEAFF.

This clonotype was observed many times. V gene TRBV20-1 combines with J gene TRBJ2-3, with D perhaps matching TRBD2 (5 bases). V shed 1 base and J shed 2 bases, with 16 bases lying between them. Germline V gives CDR1 DFQATT, CDR2 SNEGSKA (reference sequence). This CDR3 is built from 16 residues. CDR3: CSARGILALNTDTQYF. The CDR3 nucleotides are TGCAGTGCTAGAGGGATTCTAGCATTAAACACAGATACGCAGTATTTT.

This clonotype appeared a few times. The CDR3 is CASRGTWAGEQYF. Here the CDR3 DNA reads TGTGCCAGCAGGGGGACATGGGCAGGCGAGCAGTACTTC. The chain is built from TRBV2 and TRBJ2-7; TRBD1 is a possible D gene (6 bases). Germline loops: CDR1 SNHLY, CDR2 FYNNEI. Trimming shortened V by 6 bases and J by 6 bases, and 15 bases separated the two germline ends. The length of the CDR3 is 13 residues.

This clonotype was counted only a few times. The chain carries TRBV12-3 or TRBV12-4 and TRBJ2-7; D possibly corresponds to TRBD2 (5 bases). The ends were cut back, 4 bases at V and 7 bases at J, with 8 bases in the middle. This CDR3 spans 11 amino acids. The CDR3 DNA follows: TGTGCCAGCAGTTCGGGGAAGGAGCAGTACTTC. Protein sequence: CASSSGKEQYF.